Listed below are T cell receptor beta chains from one sample, sequenced in a study of OX40 agonist ivuxolimab in advanced cancers. The data were produced by immunoSEQ multiplex PCR, yet TCRdb's version contains in-frame clones alone and is incomplete. The data hold around 46,000 clones, with 70% to 85% observed a single time. The material was CD4+ or CD8+ T cells sorted from blood, obtained in a trial of the OX40 agonist ivuxolimab. These receptors all come from an adult with an advanced solid tumor such as melanoma, head and neck, liver or kidney cancer. The CDR3 runs from the conserved cysteine through the conserved F or W. Each record gives: V gene, J gene, CDR3 length, D gene, clone size, CDR3 DNA, CDR3 protein. A D gene is named only where the DNA matches it firmly. Clone size is given for some rows only: seen once, a few or many times, or a class if the clone is expanded.

V: TRBV6-5
J: TRBJ2-7
length: 12
D: .
size: .
DNA: TGTGCCAGCAGTTCCAGTCCCTACGAGCAGTACTTC
CDR3: CASSSSPYEQYF

V: TRBV2
J: TRBJ1-5
length: 17
D: .
size: .
DNA: TGTGCCAGCAGTGAAGCTAGGGGACGTCGGGCGGGTCAGCCCCAGCATTTT
CDR3: CASSEARGRRAGQPQHF

V: TRBV30
J: TRBJ2-5
length: 14
D: .
size: .
DNA: TGTGCCTGGAGTGGCCAAGTAGATCGAGAGACCCAGTACTTC
CDR3: CAWSGQVDRETQYF

V: TRBV5-8
J: TRBJ2-2
length: 13
D: TRBD1
size: .
DNA: TGTGCCAGCAGCCAGGGACAGCGGTCGGAGCTGTTTTTT
CDR3: CASSQGQRSELFF

V: TRBV2
J: TRBJ2-4
length: 15
D: TRBD1
size: few
DNA: TGTGCCAGCAGCCGAGAGACAGGGGGCAAAAACATTCAGTACTTC
CDR3: CASSRETGGKNIQYF

V: TRBV19
J: TRBJ2-2
length: 15
D: TRBD1
size: .
DNA: TGTGCCAGTAGTATAGGGACAGGGAAGCCCGGGGAGCTGTTTTTT
CDR3: CASSIGTGKPGELFF

V: TRBV29-1
J: TRBJ2-2
length: 16
D: TRBD1
size: .
DNA: TGCAGCGTCTTCCCTCGACAGGGACCGAACACCGGGGAGCTGTTTTTT
CDR3: CSVFPRQGPNTGELFF

V: TRBV5-6
J: TRBJ1-2
length: 16
D: .
size: .
DNA: TGTGCCAGCAGCTTGGTAGGTCAGGGAGCTAACTATGGCTACACCTTC
CDR3: CASSLVGQGANYGYTF

V: TRBV27
J: TRBJ1-6
length: 16
D: TRBD1
size: .
DNA: TGTGCCAGCAGTTTGAACGGACAGGGGAGAGTTTCACCCCTCCACTTT
CDR3: CASSLNGQGRVSPLHF

V: TRBV5-4
J: TRBJ2-5
length: 17
D: TRBD2
size: .
DNA: TGTGCCAGCAGCCGCGGGGCGGGGGGGCCCCCCCAAGAGACCCAGTACTTC
CDR3: CASSRGAGGPPQETQYF

V: TRBV4-2
J: TRBJ1-1
length: 19
D: .
size: .
DNA: TGTGCCAGCAGCCAACCTACAGCCGGGACACTCACCCGCGACACTGAAGCTTTCTTT
CDR3: CASSQPTAGTLTRDTEAFF

V: TRBV5-6
J: TRBJ2-6
length: 14
D: .
size: .
DNA: TGTGCCAGCAGCTTGGTATCGGGGGCCAACGTCCTGACTTTC
CDR3: CASSLVSGANVLTF

V: TRBV5-6
J: TRBJ1-1
length: 14
D: .
size: .
DNA: TGTGCCAGCAGTCCGGGACGGTTCAACACTGAAGCTTTCTTT
CDR3: CASSPGRFNTEAFF

V: TRBV4-2
J: TRBJ2-1
length: 15
D: TRBD2
size: .
DNA: TGTGCCAGTACTAACCTAGCGGGGGGGCCCAATGAGCAGTTCTTC
CDR3: CASTNLAGGPNEQFF

V: TRBV19
J: TRBJ1-5
length: 15
D: .
size: .
DNA: TGTGCCAGTAGTATTAACAGGGCCTTGGATCAGCCCCAGCATTTT
CDR3: CASSINRALDQPQHF

V: TRBV9
J: TRBJ1-1
length: 15
D: .
size: few
DNA: TGTGCCAGCAGCGCCGACCCCAGGCGGTACACTGAAGCTTTCTTT
CDR3: CASSADPRRYTEAFF

V: TRBV4-2
J: TRBJ1-1
length: 16
D: TRBD1
size: .
DNA: TGTGCCAGCAGCCCAGTCTTAGGACAGGGATACACTGAAGCTTTCTTT
CDR3: CASSPVLGQGYTEAFF

V: TRBV6-6
J: TRBJ2-1
length: 15
D: TRBD2
size: .
DNA: TGTGCCAGCAGTTACCCGCGGGGGGTCTACAATGAGCAGTTCTTC
CDR3: CASSYPRGVYNEQFF

V: TRBV5-8
J: TRBJ1-1
length: 13
D: .
size: once
DNA: TGTGCCAGCAGCCACTCATCGGGGGGCCGGGGGTTCTTT
CDR3: CASSHSSGGRGFF

V: TRBV10-2
J: TRBJ2-3
length: 14
D: TRBD2
size: .
DNA: TGCGCCAGCAGTTTGGGGACTAACACAGATACGCAGTATTTT
CDR3: CASSLGTNTDTQYF

V: TRBV4-3
J: TRBJ2-2
length: 16
D: TRBD2
size: .
DNA: TGCGCCAGCAGCCAGGCACCTAGCGGGGGTACCGGGGAGCTGTTTTTT
CDR3: CASSQAPSGGTGELFF

V: TRBV27
J: TRBJ1-1
length: 15
D: TRBD1
size: .
DNA: TGTGCCAGCAGGACCCCAGGGGGGCCGAACACTGAAGCTTTCTTT
CDR3: CASRTPGGPNTEAFF

V: TRBV12-2
J: TRBJ1-1
length: 15
D: .
size: .
DNA: TGTGCAAGTCGTCCCAATGTCAGGCCCCTCACTGAAGCTTTCTTT
CDR3: CASRPNVRPLTEAFF

V: TRBV14
J: TRBJ2-2
length: 17
D: TRBD1
size: .
DNA: TGTGCCAGCAGCCAAGATAAGGGGGCCTCGAACACCGGGGAGCTGTTTTTT
CDR3: CASSQDKGASNTGELFF

V: TRBV2
J: TRBJ2-3
length: 14
D: TRBD2
size: few
DNA: TGTGCCAGCAGGGGACTAGCGGGGGGAGATACGCAGTATTTT
CDR3: CASRGLAGGDTQYF

V: TRBV4-3
J: TRBJ2-2
length: 14
D: .
size: .
DNA: TGCGCCAGCAGCCTCAGCCAGAGCGCCGGGGAGCTGTTTTTT
CDR3: CASSLSQSAGELFF

V: TRBV5-3
J: TRBJ2-3
length: 20
D: TRBD2
size: .
DNA: TGTGCCAGAAGCTGGGGCCATAGCGGGGGGACTAGAAGTGGCACAGATACGCAGTATTTT
CDR3: CARSWGHSGGTRSGTDTQYF

V: TRBV30
J: TRBJ1-4
length: 13
D: TRBD1
size: .
DNA: TGTGCCTGGACCTCAGGGGGCACTGCGGAACTGTTTTTT
CDR3: CAWTSGGTAELFF

V: TRBV30
J: TRBJ1-2
length: 12
D: .
size: .
DNA: TGTGCCTGGAGGACATCGGAGTCCGGCTACACCTTC
CDR3: CAWRTSESGYTF

V: TRBV7-3
J: TRBJ2-5
length: 15
D: TRBD2
size: .
DNA: TGTGCCAGCTCTTCCCGTGGTAGCGGGGGAGAGACCCAGTACTTC
CDR3: CASSSRGSGGETQYF

V: TRBV7-9
J: TRBJ2-3
length: 15
D: TRBD1
size: .
DNA: TGTGCCAGCAGCTCGACCGGGACAGGGAGTGGTGCGCAGTATTTT
CDR3: CASSSTGTGSGAQYF

V: TRBV10-2
J: TRBJ1-2
length: 15
D: TRBD1
size: once
DNA: TGCGCCAGCAGTGAGTGGACAGGGGAGCACCATGGCTACACCTTC
CDR3: CASSEWTGEHHGYTF

V: TRBV19
J: TRBJ1-1
length: 15
D: .
size: .
DNA: TGTGCCAGTAGACTAGGACCGCAAGTGAACACTGAAGCTTTCTTT
CDR3: CASRLGPQVNTEAFF

V: TRBV6-5
J: TRBJ2-1
length: 15
D: .
size: .
DNA: TGTGCCAGCAGTTATACCACCCGCTACGGCCATGAGCAGTTCTTC
CDR3: CASSYTTRYGHEQFF

V: TRBV30
J: TRBJ2-4
length: 15
D: .
size: once
DNA: TGTGCCTGGAGTGGAGGACCACTGACCCGAGACATTCAGTACTTC
CDR3: CAWSGGPLTRDIQYF

V: TRBV11-2
J: TRBJ2-5
length: 15
D: .
size: .
DNA: TGTGCCAGCAGCCGTTACTGGACGGGCGGAGAGACCCAGTACTTC
CDR3: CASSRYWTGGETQYF

V: TRBV19
J: TRBJ1-1
length: 16
D: .
size: .
DNA: TGTGCCAGTAGTATAGCCGGCGGCGCCATGAACACTGAAGCTTTCTTT
CDR3: CASSIAGGAMNTEAFF

V: TRBV15
J: TRBJ2-5
length: 15
D: .
size: .
DNA: TGTGCCACCAGCAGAGACAAGGGACCCCAAGAGACCCAGTACTTC
CDR3: CATSRDKGPQETQYF

V: TRBV5-5
J: TRBJ1-1
length: 13
D: .
size: .
DNA: TGTGCCAGCAGCTTGGGAGGGAACACTGAAGCTTTCTTT
CDR3: CASSLGGNTEAFF

V: TRBV25-1
J: TRBJ2-7
length: 13
D: .
size: .
DNA: TGTGCCAGCAATGGCAGATCCTCCTACGAGCAGTACTTC
CDR3: CASNGRSSYEQYF

V: TRBV21-1
J: TRBJ1-2
length: 22
D: .
size: .
DNA: TGTGCCAGCAGCAACTCTAACCGGGACAGGAGTTTTCTTGGGAGTAATAAGTATGGCTACACCTTC
CDR3: CASSNSNRDRSFLGSNKYGYTF

V: TRBV29-1
J: TRBJ2-1
length: 15
D: TRBD1
size: .
DNA: TGCAGCGGAGCCCCGGGACAGGGTTCCTACAATGAGCAGTTCTTC
CDR3: CSGAPGQGSYNEQFF

V: TRBV7-8
J: TRBJ1-4
length: 14
D: .
size: .
DNA: TGTGCCAGCAGCAGGGGGAGATTTCTGGAAAAACTGTTTTTT
CDR3: CASSRGRFLEKLFF

V: TRBV6-4
J: TRBJ1-6
length: 13
D: TRBD1
size: .
DNA: TGTGCCAGCAGGGGGACAGGCAATTCACCCCTCCACTTT
CDR3: CASRGTGNSPLHF